This TCR beta chain is from a study of CD8 T cells in ankylosing spondylitis (dated by TCRdb to about 2017). For the study in its entirety: The study profiled T cell receptor beta repertoires in healthy donors and ankylosing spondylitis patients to find disease-linked TCR variants. The full study cohort was made up of approximately 24 ankylosing spondylitis patients and 108 healthy donors. Peripheral blood samples were taken, and synovial fluid was additionally collected from ankylosing spondylitis patients. General study outcomes and caveats: Significant enrichment of the disease-linked clones was reported in matched synovial fluid samples from ankylosing spondylitis patients. Some TCR beta motif variants had previously been reported in synovial fluid and blood of reactive arthritis patients, which suggested common disease-initiation mechanisms. In peripheral blood, the disease-linked clones were found at relatively low frequencies and had a CD8+ phenotype. A TCR beta motif made up of fewer than 10 highly homologous amino acid variants appeared to be characteristic of blood from ankylosing spondylitis patients.

For sequencing, an Illumina HiSeq 2500 was employed. TCR beta libraries were prepared by quantitative 5'-RACE with molecular barcodes. The authors' pipeline ran thus. A new computational method based on a probabilistic model of VDJ rearrangement was used to identify disease-linked TCR variants. Using fastp trimming at Q25 and MiXCR clonotype assembly, TCRdb reanalyzed the public sequencing data and kept in-frame beta chains. CDR3 protein sequences are deduplicated, and each keeps its most common genes and DNA. V and J calls and clone size were set by TCRdb, not the authors. This sample gives 500,000 or so distinct CDR3 sequences in total; roughly 5% of them show up just once. Roughly 3.5% of the sample is in the top ten clones. The sample holds many counts of this clonotype. Its antigen remains undetermined. Per-nucleotide qualities are absent, and no much larger clonotype sits a single base away. As encoded in the germline V gene (reference sequence), CDR1 is DFQATT while CDR2 is SNEGSKA. Trimming at the junction amounts to 0 bases on V and 1 base on J, and the germline ends lie 9 bases apart. The CDR3 measures 15 amino acids from cysteine to phenylalanine. The kept DNA is CDR3 alone, 45 bases in frame from the first base.

The sequencing sample was made of blood, either unsorted or a sorted T cell fraction (not recorded which). This chain joins TRBV20-1 to TRBJ2-2, with the D gene call left open. This clonotype was obtained from a male donor with ankylosing spondylitis. The DNA is as follows: TGCAGTGCTAGAGACCGAAGACGGAACACCGGGGAGCTGTTTTTT. The resulting protein is CSARDRRRNTGELFF.